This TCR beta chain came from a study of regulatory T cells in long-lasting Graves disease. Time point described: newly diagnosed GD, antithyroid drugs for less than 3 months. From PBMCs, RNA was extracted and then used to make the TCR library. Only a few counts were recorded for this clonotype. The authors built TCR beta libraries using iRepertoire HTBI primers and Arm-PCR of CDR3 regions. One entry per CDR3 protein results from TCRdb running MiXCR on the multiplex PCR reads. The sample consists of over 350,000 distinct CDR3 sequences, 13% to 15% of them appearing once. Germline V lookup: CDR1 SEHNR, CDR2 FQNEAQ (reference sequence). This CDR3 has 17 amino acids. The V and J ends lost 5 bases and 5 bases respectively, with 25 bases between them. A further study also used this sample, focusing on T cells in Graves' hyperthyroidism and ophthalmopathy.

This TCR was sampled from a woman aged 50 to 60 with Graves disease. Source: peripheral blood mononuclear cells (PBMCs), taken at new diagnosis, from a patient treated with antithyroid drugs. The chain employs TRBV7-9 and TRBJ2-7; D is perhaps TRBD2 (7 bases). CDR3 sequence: CASSIPRGGFPSNEQYF. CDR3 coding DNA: TGTGCCAGCAGCATCCCGAGGGGGGGTTTCCCCTCTAACGAGCAGTACTTC.